These 18 T cell receptor beta chains were all obtained from the same sample, sequenced in a study of control samples from healthy donors and cancer patients. Sequencing used immunoSEQ multiplex PCR; TCRdb keeps in-frame clones, though not all of them. This sample yields 75,000 to 95,000 clones, of which over 75% are seen a single time; about 4% belongs to the top ten. Sequenced material: blood. All receptors derive from a woman under 30 in good health.

The J gene is TRBJ1-1, the V gene TRBV7-9, with D perhaps matching TRBD1 (6 bases). Looked up from germline, CDR1 is SEHNR and CDR2 is FQNEAQ (reference sequence). CDR3 length equals 14 residues. V dropped 4 bases and J dropped 3 bases, with 12 bases sitting between them. CDR3 DNA sequence: TGTGCCAGCAGCTACGTACAGGGAGACACTGAAGCTTTCTTT. Its translation: CASSYVQGDTEAFF.

The chain carries TRBV7-9 and TRBJ2-7; D is possibly TRBD2 (7 bases). The germline V and J ends were trimmed by 5 bases and 7 bases, with 21 bases remaining between them. The CDR3 consists of 15 residues. Germline V gene lookup returns CDR1 SEHNR and CDR2 FQNEAQ (reference sequence). CDR3 region: CASSPRLGGGVEQYF. CDR3 in DNA: TGTGCCAGCAGCCCCCGGCTGGGGGGGGGCGTTGAGCAGTACTTC.

The chain recombines TRBV5-1 with TRBJ1-5; D uncertain. This CDR3 region has 13 residues. Germline V lookup: CDR1 SGHRS, CDR2 YFSETQ. The V end was cut by 1 base, the J end by 4 bases, with 6 bases between. CDR3 bases: TGCGCCAGCAGCTTGAACATAAATCAGCCCCAGCATTTT. Its translation: CASSLNINQPQHF.

The chain is built from TRBV3-1 (or the pseudogene TRBV3-2) and TRBJ1-2; TRBD1 matches 7 bases. Germline CDR1 LGHDT, CDR2 YNNKEL (reference sequence). J was trimmed by 2 bases and V by 0 bases; bases with no gene match: 6. CDR3 length equals 16 residues. CDR3 loop: CASSQEGTAKNYGYTF. CDR3 bases: TGTGCCAGCAGCCAAGAAGGGACAGCTAAAAACTATGGCTACACCTTC.

This rearrangement joins TRBV6-6 to TRBJ1-6; unclear D gene. Germline V gives CDR1 MNHNY, CDR2 SVGAGI (reference sequence). This CDR3 region has 13 residues. V was clipped by 8 bases and J by 1 base, with 6 bases between them. CDR3 DNA: TGTGCCAGCGGTTTTTCCTATAATTCACCCCTCCACTTT. It translates to CASGFSYNSPLHF.

This chain links TRBV18 with TRBJ2-1, with 9 bases matching TRBD1. Trimming took 2 bases from V and 3 from J; bases not matched to a gene: 2. The length of the CDR3 is 15 residues. Looked up from germline, CDR1 is KGHSH and CDR2 is LQKENI. CDR3 amino acids: CASSPTTGGYNEQFF. In DNA, the CDR3 is TGTGCCAGCTCACCAACGACAGGGGGCTACAATGAGCAGTTCTTC. The full variable domain, completed using reference TRBV18 and TRBJ2-1, is NAGVMQNPRHLVRRRGQEARLRCSPMKGHSHVYWYRQLPEEGLKFMVYLQKENIIDESGMPKERFSAEFPKEGPSILRIQQVVRGDSAAYFCASSPTTGGYNEQFFGPGTRLTVL.

This clone was observed once. This chain uses TRBV6-4 with TRBJ2-7; no reliable D call. From germline, CDR1 is MRHNA and CDR2 SNTAGT. The CDR3 runs 13 residues. The germline V and J ends were trimmed by 3 bases and 4 bases, with 10 bases remaining between them. The CDR3 coding sequence is TGTGCCAGCAGTGAAACGGACGGATACGAGCAGTACTTC. It is translated as CASSETDGYEQYF.

The V gene is TRBV11-2, the J gene TRBJ2-7, with TRBD1 as a possible D gene (6 bases). V lost 5 bases to trimming and J lost 2 bases, with 10 bases between them. The CDR3 consists of 13 residues. Germline V gene data show CDR1 as SGHAT and CDR2 as FQNNGV. DNA for the CDR3: TGTGCCAGCAGCCTGACAGGAACCTACGAGCAGTACTTC. Encoded protein: CASSLTGTYEQYF.

The CDR3 sequence: CASSVVSGVNEQFF. The CDR3 DNA reads as TGTGCCAGCAGCGTAGTATCCGGGGTCAATGAGCAGTTCTTC. The rearrangement links TRBV9 to TRBJ2-1; a possible D gene is TRBD2 (5 bases). Germline lookup yields CDR1 SGDLS and CDR2 YYNGEE. Trimming removed 0 bases at V and 6 bases at J, with 10 bases between. The CDR3 loop spans 14 amino acids.

This clone has only a few counts. V and J are TRBV11-2 and TRBJ1-4, with unresolved D. There are 13 residues in the CDR3. The germline CDR1 and CDR2 sequences are SGHAT and FQNNGV. Trimming left V 1 base short and J 15 bases short, with 15 bases between. The CDR3, as DNA: TGTGCCAGCAGCTTAGGGGTAGCTCCTGATGTGTTTTTT. Protein: CASSLGVAPDVFF.

The V call is TRBV11-2, the J call TRBJ1-5; no clear D. V lost 5 bases and J lost 3, with 5 bases in between. CDR1 is SGHAT, CDR2 FQNNGV, per germline. This CDR3 spans 12 amino acids. The CDR3, as DNA: TGTGCCAGCAGCGAACCCAATCAGCCCCAGCATTTT. Translating it yields CASSEPNQPQHF. Full variable domain (rest looked up from reference TRBV11-2 and TRBJ1-5): EAGVAQSPRYKIIEKRQSVAFWCNPISGHATLYWYQQILGQGPKLLIQFQNNGVVDDSQLPKDRFSAERLKGVDSTLKIQPAKLEDSAVYLCASSEPNQPQHFGDGTRLSIL.

This clone is deemed medium-sized. The V call is TRBV6-1, the J call TRBJ2-7, with 7 bases that match TRBD1. The ends lost 0 bases at V and 2 bases at J; junction bases unmatched: 4. The CDR3 has 15 residues. Germline V CDR1 and CDR2: MNHNS, SASEGT. The CDR3 spells CASSEAQTGPYEQYF. In DNA, the CDR3 is TGTGCCAGCAGTGAAGCCCAGACAGGGCCCTACGAGCAGTACTTC.

V gene TRBV6-5 combines with J gene TRBJ1-1, with unresolved D. The V end lost 6 bases, the J end lost 5 bases, and 19 bases lay between the germline ends. This CDR3 is built from 15 residues. Per germline, CDR1 MNHEY and CDR2 SVGAGI. Written as DNA, the CDR3 is TGTGCCAGCAGAACGGCGGGCAATTTAGGTACTGAAGCTTTCTTT. Translating it yields CASRTAGNLGTEAFF.

The CDR3 DNA follows: TGTGCCAGCAGCTTAATCCGGGACAGGGAAGAGACCCAGTACTTC. The encoded protein is CASSLIRDREETQYF. This chain joins TRBV7-6 and TRBJ2-5, with 9 bases identical to TRBD1. The germline V gene has CDR1 SGHVS and CDR2 FNYEAQ. The CDR3 has 15 amino acids. V shed 2 bases, J shed 3 bases, and the junction held 4 bases outside the gene matches.

A single count supports this clone. V gene TRBV19 combines with J gene TRBJ1-4, with no clear D. There are 12 residues in the CDR3. Trimming removed 8 bases from V and 8 bases from J, with 12 bases in between. Germline values: CDR1 LNHDA, CDR2 SQIVND (reference sequence). The CDR3 spells CASRKHGEKLFF. CDR3 sequence (DNA): TGTGCCAGTCGCAAACATGGCGAAAAACTGTTTTTT.

This chain links TRBV27 with TRBJ1-1; D may be TRBD1 (6 bases). There are 12 residues in the CDR3. Germline V gene sequence: CDR1 MNHEY, CDR2 SMNVEV (reference sequence). Trimming pared 6 bases from V and 3 bases from J, leaving 8 bases between. CDR3: CASRQGHTEAFF. The CDR3 DNA reads TGTGCCAGCAGACAGGGACACACTGAAGCTTTCTTT.

The chain combines TRBV6-5 with TRBJ1-2, with 9 bases that match TRBD1. The V gene end was trimmed by 2 bases and the J gene end by 3 bases; junction bases not matched to a gene: 4. Germline CDR1 reads MNHEY; CDR2 reads SVGAGI. The CDR3 extends over 15 amino acids. The CDR3 DNA sequence: TGTGCCAGCAGTTACCCGACAGGGGGGTACTATGGCTACACCTTC. Translating it yields CASSYPTGGYYGYTF.

This chain connects TRBV7-3 to TRBJ2-1; D call uncertain. CDR3 length: 14 amino acids. Trimming cost V 2 bases and J 1 base, with 6 bases left between them. Germline lookup yields CDR1 SGHTA and CDR2 FQGTGA. CDR3 sequence reads: CASSLSFSYNEQFF. The CDR3 DNA reads TGTGCCAGCAGCTTATCCTTTTCCTACAATGAGCAGTTCTTC.